This TCR beta chain was captured by sequencing in a study of cytomegalovirus exposure and HLA in healthy donors. Study outcomes and limitations: Among the CMV-associated chains, a few were confirmed in vitro as specific for CMV antigens. Some TCR beta chains (164 of them) were listed as cytomegalovirus-associated. Most observed TCR sequences were rare, whereas some public TCRs were detected in many donors.

The CDR3 covers 12 residues. The ends were cut back, 3 bases at V and 3 bases at J, with 6 bases in the middle. Germline CDR1 KGHSH, CDR2 LQKENI. Libraries were prepared by immunoSEQ multiplex PCR; TCRdb keeps only in-frame clonotypes and omits some of them. The sample has 200,000 to 300,000 clones, around 88% seen once. A word on this clone: The antigen remains undetermined.

While the first cohort had over 650 subjects, the donors belonged to the separate validation cohort of over a hundred subjects. The material sequenced was PBMCs. The sequence was collected from a woman in her twenties or thirties in good health and CMV-seropositive. The gene calls are TRBV18 and TRBJ2-7; D unresolved. The CDR3 coding sequence is TGTGCCAGCTCACCGTCAAACTACGAGCAGTACTTC. It encodes CASSPSNYEQYF. The full variable domain, rest sourced from reference TRBV18 and TRBJ2-7, is NAGVMQNPRHLVRRRGQEARLRCSPMKGHSHVYWYRQLPEEGLKFMVYLQKENIIDESGMPKERFSAEFPKEGPSILRIQQVVRGDSAAYFCASSPSNYEQYFGPGTRLTVT.